This TCR beta chain was sequenced for a study of CD8+ T cells in alopecia areata. Study findings and constraints: Scalp samples also yield sequences from resident alphabeta T cells of normal skin. The presence of one nonresponder keeps the tie between baseline CD8+ expansion and response uncertain. Especially in alopecia totalis/universalis, lesional scalp showed greater clonality than normal scalp did.

The V end was cut by 4 bases, the J end by 2 bases, with 12 bases between. The CDR3 consists of 14 residues. Germline V gene data show CDR1 as LGHNA and CDR2 as YNFKEQ. As for treatment: oral pan-JAK inhibitor, 5-10 mg twice daily. Lesional scalp tissue (obtained by punch biopsy) and peripheral blood were collected from alopecia areata patients. Notes on this clone: The target antigen is unknown.

The authors extracted RNA and reverse transcribed it into cDNA as the sequencing template. The method was immunoSEQ multiplex PCR; TCRdb's version includes in-frame clones alone and lacks a portion of them. The repertoire holds 35,000 to 50,000 clones, with roughly 92% as singletons. This receptor was obtained from a human donor with alopecia areata. This rearrangement joins TRBV4-2 to TRBJ2-7; the D gene is possibly TRBD2 (5 bases). The sequencing here drew on CD8+ T cells sorted from blood, taken at week 24, from a patient treated with tofacitinib. The CDR3 sequence: CASSLLPGTYEQYF. CDR3 sequence (DNA): TGTGCCAGCAGCCTCCTACCGGGAACCTACGAGCAGTACTTC.